The clone carrying this TCR beta chain was observed at least ten times. Antigen unknown. TCR beta VDJ and CDR3 profiles were obtained from a genomic DNA template. TCRdb fed the reads into MiXCR, producing one record per CDR3 protein. The table includes 150,000 to 200,000 distinct CDR3 sequences, roughly 43% detected once. CD8+CD57+ cell expansion had been shown by flow cytometry in patients chosen for sequencing. Among the patients, none had received any therapy at the time of blood sampling. The sample originates from a study of CD8+CD57+ T cells in acquired aplastic anemia. Study-level findings and limits: Sharing between patients and controls was observed for over 25 CD8+ CDR3 sequences.

V lost 1 base, J lost 4 bases, and 13 bases lay in between. The CDR3 has 15 residues. Germline CDR1 SGHTA, CDR2 FQGNSA. V and J are TRBV7-2 and TRBJ1-1, with D tentatively TRBD1 (5 bases). This clonotype was sampled from a human donor with aplastic anemia. Sequenced input: sorted CD4+, CD8+, or CD8+CD57+ T cells (not recorded which) from PBMCs. CDR3 amino acids: CASSLEPGRGTEAFF. DNA for the CDR3: TGTGCCAGCAGCTTAGAGCCAGGGCGGGGCACTGAAGCTTTCTTT.